This T cell receptor (beta chain) was identified during a study of blood T cell repertoires in COVID-19. Study at large: T cells, B-cell-depleted T cells, or PBMCs provided the cDNA or gDNA that served as material.

As originally analysed: Scientists estimated how many nucleated cells there were by amplifying reference gene primers. Using immunoSEQ multiplex PCR, the repertoire was profiled, and TCRdb retains in-frame clones only, with some absent. V and J calls and clone size are as listed in that table; D and trimming were resolved from the DNA. The sample consists of 380,000 or so clones, around 89% of them appearing once. Residents of about two dozen US areas, aged roughly 18 to 89 years, made up the participants. The V end was cut by 3 bases, the J end by 6 bases, with 9 bases between. Germline V gene lookup returns CDR1 SNHLY and CDR2 FYNNEI. The CDR3 has 12 residues.

The chain couples TRBV2 to TRBJ2-7; D uncertain. The sample consisted of PBMCs or T cells enriched from blood (not recorded which). This TCR was recovered from a woman between 25 and 40 years old with acute COVID-19. Written as DNA, the CDR3 is TGTGCCAGCAGTGATCGGTCGTCCGAGCAGTACTTC. Translation gives CASSDRSSEQYF.